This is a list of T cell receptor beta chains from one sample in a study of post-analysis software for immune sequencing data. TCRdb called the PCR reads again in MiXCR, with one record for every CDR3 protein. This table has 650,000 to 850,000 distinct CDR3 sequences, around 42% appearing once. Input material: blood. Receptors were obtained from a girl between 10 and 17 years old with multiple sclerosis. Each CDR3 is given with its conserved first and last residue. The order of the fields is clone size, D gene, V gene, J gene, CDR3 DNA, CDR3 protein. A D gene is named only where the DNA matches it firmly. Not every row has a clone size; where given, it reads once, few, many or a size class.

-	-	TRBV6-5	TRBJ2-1	TGTGCCAGCAGCAAAAACACCCGCAACTGGGAGCAGTTCTTC	CASSKNTRNWEQFF
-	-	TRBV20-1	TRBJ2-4	TGCAGTGCGACGGATTTTGCCAAAAACATTCAGTACTTC	CSATDFAKNIQYF
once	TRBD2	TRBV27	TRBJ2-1	TGTGCCAGCAGTTTACAACGTGGGACTAGCGCCGGCAACAATGAGCAGTTCTTC	CASSLQRGTSAGNNEQFF
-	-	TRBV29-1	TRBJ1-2	TGCAGCGTCGGCCTAAACCAGGGCGGCTACACCTTC	CSVGLNQGGYTF
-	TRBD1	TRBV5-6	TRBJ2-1	TGTGCCAGCAGCCCCCACAGGGGGGTCTACAATGAGCAGTTCTTC	CASSPHRGVYNEQFF
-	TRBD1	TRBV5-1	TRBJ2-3	TGCGCCAGCAGCTTGGGACAGGGGGCGTCGCAAGATACGCAGTATTTT	CASSLGQGASQDTQYF
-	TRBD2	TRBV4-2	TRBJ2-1	TGTGCCAGCAGCCAAGTTCCCCTAGCGGGGAATTACAATGAGCAGTTCTTC	CASSQVPLAGNYNEQFF
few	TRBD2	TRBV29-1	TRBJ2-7	TGCAGCGTTGTTGTGTCCCTAGCGGGAGTAGGCGAGCAGTACTTC	CSVVVSLAGVGEQYF
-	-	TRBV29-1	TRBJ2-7	TGCAGCGTTGAAGTGTTATGGGAGCAGTACTTC	CSVEVLWEQYF
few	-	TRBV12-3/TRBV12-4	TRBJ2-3	TGTGCCAGCAGTTTAGAGGGCTCCACCAGAGATACGCAGTATTTT	CASSLEGSTRDTQYF
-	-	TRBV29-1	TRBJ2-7	TGCAGCGTCCGCCGGGACCCATCCTACGAGCAGTACTTC	CSVRRDPSYEQYF
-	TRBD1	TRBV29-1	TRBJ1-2	TGCAGCGTTGTGGGACAGGGCCTTGGCTACACCTTC	CSVVGQGLGYTF
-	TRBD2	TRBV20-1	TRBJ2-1	TGCAGTGCCTCAATCCCCGGGACTAGATCCAGTGGTGAGCAGTTCTTC	CSASIPGTRSSGEQFF
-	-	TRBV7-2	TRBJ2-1	TGTGCCAGCAGCTTAGAGGTTATGGCTAGAAATGAGCAGTTCTTC	CASSLEVMARNEQFF
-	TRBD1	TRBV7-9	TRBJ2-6	TGTGCCAGCAGCTTCGCAATACCGGGACAGGCCCACGTCCTGACTTTC	CASSFAIPGQAHVLTF
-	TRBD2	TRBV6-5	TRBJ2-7	TGTGCCAGCAGCCGCGTAGCGGGAGTGGGGATCGACGAGCAGTACTTC	CASSRVAGVGIDEQYF
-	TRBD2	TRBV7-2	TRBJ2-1	TGTGCCAGCAGCTCTAGCGGGGGGGCCTTCAATGAGCAGTTCTTC	CASSSSGGAFNEQFF
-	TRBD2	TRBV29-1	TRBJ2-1	TGCAGCGTGCCCCCCGGGACTAGCGCCCCACGTCAGCAGTTCTTC	CSVPPGTSAPRQQFF
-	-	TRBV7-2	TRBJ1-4	TGTGCCAGCAGCTTAGGGCCCCCCAGGGCCGATAATGAAAAACTGTTTTTT	CASSLGPPRADNEKLFF
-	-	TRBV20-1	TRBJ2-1	TGCAGTGCAAGACTAGAGGCCTACAATGAGCAGTTCTTC	CSARLEAYNEQFF
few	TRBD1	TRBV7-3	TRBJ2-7	TGTGCCAGCAGCGCAACAGGGGGCCTCTACGAGCAGTACTTC	CASSATGGLYEQYF
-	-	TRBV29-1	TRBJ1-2	TGCAGCGTTGAAACGGGGAGTTATGGCTACACCTTC	CSVETGSYGYTF
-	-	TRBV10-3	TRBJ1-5	TGTGCCGTCAGTGAAAGTGAGGGGGATCAGCCCCAGCATTTT	CAVSESEGDQPQHF
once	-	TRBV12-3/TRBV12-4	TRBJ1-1	TGTGCCAGCAGTTACCGGGCGGGGCTGAACACTGAAGCTTTCTTT	CASSYRAGLNTEAFF